The 23 T cell receptor beta chains below were found in one sample sequenced in a study of CD8+ T cells in alopecia areata. Sequencing used cDNA as its template, made by extracting RNA and reverse transcribing it. Assay: immunoSEQ multiplex PCR; the TCRdb copy retains only in-frame clones and omits some. The sample holds 130,000 to 150,000 clones, about 51% seen once. The specimen was CD4+ T cells sorted from blood, collected at week 0. The receptor source for this set is a human donor with alopecia areata.

The J gene is TRBJ2-3, the V gene TRBV2, with 13 bases matching TRBD2. The germline V gene encodes CDR1 SNHLY and CDR2 FYNNEI. V was pared by 5 bases and J by 4 bases, with 3 bases of the junction left unmatched. CDR3 length: 15 amino acids. This CDR3 reads CASSFGLAGADTQYF. The CDR3 DNA sequence: TGTGCCAGCAGTTTCGGACTAGCGGGAGCAGATACGCAGTATTTT.

A single count supports this clone. The chain employs TRBV28 and TRBJ1-5; D unclear. There are 13 residues in the CDR3. Deletions cut 3 bases from V and 3 bases from J, with 6 bases between. CDR1 and CDR2 from the germline V gene are MDHEN and SYDVKM. The CDR3 spells CASSLEVNQPQHF. The CDR3 DNA is TGTGCCAGCAGTTTGGAGGTCAATCAGCCCCAGCATTTT.

This chain links TRBV6-6 with TRBJ1-5, with 7 nucleotides matching TRBD1. V lost 4 bases, J lost 11 bases, and 17 bases stayed unmatched. This CDR3 has 16 amino acids. CDR1 is MNHNY and CDR2 is SVGAGI in the germline V gene (reference sequence). The CDR3, as DNA: TGTGCCAGCAGTTCTGCCGACAGGGCGTCCAGTGGGGCCCAGCATTTT. It encodes CASSSADRASSGAQHF.

The rearrangement joins TRBV25-1 to TRBJ1-2; unclear D gene. The CDR3 extends over 12 amino acids. Germline V lookup: CDR1 MGHDK, CDR2 SYGVNS. With 4 bases removed from V and 11 bases from J, the gap between germline ends came to 14 bases. CDR3 residues: CASSAFPKLYTF. The CDR3 DNA follows: TGTGCCAGCAGTGCCTTCCCGAAACTTTACACCTTC.

The V gene is TRBV15, the J gene TRBJ1-2, with TRBD1 identical over 8 bases. Germline V lookup: CDR1 LNHNV, CDR2 YYDKDF (reference sequence). Unmatched junction bases numbered 5, after V lost 4 bases and J lost 4 bases. The CDR3 runs to 14 residues. CDR3 in DNA: TGTGCCACCAGCACCGCAGGGGGCGGCTATGGCTACACCTTC. Its translation: CATSTAGGGYGYTF.

The chain recombines TRBV19 with TRBJ2-2; D gene uncertain. Germline lookup yields CDR1 LNHDA and CDR2 SQIVND (reference sequence). V was clipped by 2 bases and J by 8 bases, with 3 bases between them. This CDR3 is built from 11 residues. As DNA, the CDR3 is TGTGCCAGTAGTATAACAGGGGAGCTGTTTTTT. It specifies CASSITGELFF.

This clone showed up just a few times. The V and J genes are TRBV29-1 and TRBJ1-3; D is unclear. V was pared by 3 bases and J by 9 bases, with 6 bases between. Germline CDR1 reads SQVTM; CDR2 reads ANQGSEA. The CDR3 is 10 amino acids. The CDR3 reads CSVDLGTIYF. CDR3 bases: TGCAGCGTTGATTTGGGCACCATATATTTT.

This clone has only a few counts. The chain combines TRBV30 with TRBJ2-3, with 7 positions matching TRBD2. With V trimmed by 0 bases and J by 15 bases, 6 bases remained unmatched. Germline CDR1 is GTSNPN and CDR2 is SVGIG (reference sequence). The CDR3 covers 11 residues. The CDR3, as DNA: TGTGCCTGGAGTGTTAGGGACTACTCCTATTTT. Translated, it gives CAWSVRDYSYF.

The CDR3 loop reads CSVRPGGEDTIYF. The DNA for the CDR3 is TGCAGCGTTCGTCCTGGCGGGGAGGACACCATATATTTT. The chain has TRBV29-1 and TRBJ1-3, with D hard to call. CDR3 length: 13 amino acids. Germline CDR1 and CDR2: SQVTM and ANQGSEA. Deletions cut 5 bases from V and 8 bases from J, with 16 bases between.

V gene TRBV29-1 combines with J gene TRBJ1-1; D not certain. This CDR3 region has 14 residues. Trimming cost V 4 bases and J 1 base, with 13 bases left between them. CDR1 is SQVTM, CDR2 ANQGSEA, per germline. The DNA of the CDR3 is TGCAGCGTTGTACCTGAGACAAGGAACACTGAAGCTTTCTTT. It specifies CSVVPETRNTEAFF.

The V and J genes are TRBV30 and TRBJ2-1; TRBD2 matches 9 bases. CDR3 size: 13 residues. The germline gives CDR1 GTSNPN, CDR2 SVGIG (reference sequence). The V gene end was trimmed by 0 bases and the J gene end by 11 bases; junction bases not matched to a gene: 5. The CDR3 here is CAWSVAGGTKQFF. The CDR3, as DNA: TGTGCCTGGAGTGTAGCGGGAGGTACCAAGCAGTTCTTC.

This chain links TRBV6-5 with TRBJ2-3; unclear D gene. V was pared by 7 bases and J by 4 bases, with 12 bases between. The CDR3 is 13 amino acids. The V gene's germline CDR1 is MNHEY and CDR2 SVGAGI. Written as DNA, the CDR3 is TGTGCCAGCAAATTGCGGCAGGCAGATACGCAGTATTTT. Translated: CASKLRQADTQYF.

The chain employs TRBV30 and TRBJ1-3; D not certain. The CDR3 is made up of 12 amino acids. The V and J ends lost 2 bases and 2 bases respectively, with 4 bases between them. Per germline, CDR1 GTSNPN and CDR2 SVGIG (reference sequence). This CDR3 reads CAWSNTGNTIYF. DNA for the CDR3: TGTGCCTGGAGTAACACTGGAAACACCATATATTTT. The full variable domain, rest sourced from reference TRBV30 and TRBJ1-3, is SQTIHQWPATLVQPVGSPLSLECTVEGTSNPNLYWYRQAAGRGLQLLFYSVGIGQISSEVPQNLSASRPQDRQFILSSKKLLLSDSGFYLCAWSNTGNTIYFGEGSWLTVV.

On this clone itself: The same CDR3 arises from other DNA sequences in this sample as well. The chain recombines TRBV7-3 with TRBJ2-1; 11 bases fit TRBD2. This CDR3 has 15 amino acids. Germline trimming cut 5 bases from V and 4 bases from J; bases unmatched to any gene: 4. Germline V gene sequence: CDR1 SGHTA, CDR2 FQGTGA. CDR3: CASSLTSGMYNEQFF. For the CDR3, the DNA is TGTGCCAGCAGCCTGACTAGCGGGATGTACAATGAGCAGTTCTTC. The whole variable domain, filled in from reference TRBV7-3 and TRBJ2-1, reads GAGVSQTPSNKVTEKGKYVELRCDPISGHTALYWYRQSLGQGPEFLIYFQGTGAADDSGLPNDRFFAVRPEGSVSTLKIQRTERGDSAVYLCASSLTSGMYNEQFFGPGTRLTVL.

There are a few counts of this clone. The chain links TRBV7-9 to TRBJ2-5; D gene ambiguous. The ends were cut back, 5 bases at V and 5 bases at J, with 6 bases in the middle. Germline assignment: CDR1 SEHNR and CDR2 FQNEAQ (reference sequence). CDR3 length equals 11 residues. The CDR3 here is CASSIRETQYF. The CDR3 DNA sequence: TGTGCCAGCAGCATAAGGGAGACCCAGTACTTC.

The chain employs TRBV29-1 and TRBJ2-3; D may be TRBD1 or TRBD2 (7 bases each). The ends were cut back, 7 bases at V and 0 bases at J, with 11 bases in the middle. This CDR3 has 13 residues. Germline assignment: CDR1 SQVTM and CDR2 ANQGSEA. The CDR3 region has the DNA TGCAGCGGGGGGGGACAGAGCACAGATACGCAGTATTTT. Translating gives CSGGGQSTDTQYF.

The chain links TRBV6-5 to TRBJ2-3; weak D call: TRBD2 (6 bases). The CDR3 is 12 residues long. V was cut by 6 bases and J by 3 bases, with 7 bases left in between. Per germline, CDR1 MNHEY and CDR2 SVGAGI. CDR3 protein: CASRGGTDTQYF. CDR3 DNA sequence: TGTGCCAGCAGGGGGGGAACAGATACGCAGTATTTT.

There are a few counts of this clone. The chain carries TRBV11-2 and TRBJ2-2; D gene ambiguous. The germline gives CDR1 SGHAT, CDR2 FQNNGV. The V end was cut by 4 bases, the J end by 3 bases, with 6 bases between. The CDR3 consists of 13 residues. Written as DNA, the CDR3 is TGTGCCAGCAGCTACAGATACACCGGGGAGCTGTTTTTT. Translated: CASSYRYTGELFF.

This chain uses TRBV4-1 with TRBJ1-4; no firm D call. The CDR3 runs 13 residues. Looked up from germline, CDR1 is MGHRA and CDR2 is YSYEKL. Trimming pared 2 bases from V and 10 bases from J, leaving 11 bases between. The CDR3 protein is CASSQIIIGKLFF. The CDR3 DNA reads as TGCGCCAGCAGCCAAATAATAATCGGAAAACTGTTTTTT.

Only a few counts were recorded for this clone. This chain links TRBV2 with TRBJ2-4; 12 nucleotides align to TRBD1. Germline V gene lookup returns CDR1 SNHLY and CDR2 FYNNEI. The CDR3 is 19 amino acids. After removal of 6 bases from V and 0 bases from J, the junction contained 12 bases not matched to a gene. CDR3: CASRASGTGGLLAKNIQYF. The CDR3, as DNA: TGTGCCAGCAGGGCCTCCGGGACAGGGGGCTTATTAGCCAAAAACATTCAGTACTTC.

This clone was seen only a few times. The chain recombines TRBV30 with TRBJ2-7; 15 bases are a match to TRBD2. Germline loops: CDR1 GTSNPN, CDR2 SVGIG (reference sequence). With V trimmed by 1 base and J by 5 bases, 3 bases remained unmatched. The CDR3 consists of 15 residues. CDR3 bases: TGTGCCTGGAGTGGATGGACTAGCGGGAGGGACGAGCAGTACTTC. Amino acid sequence: CAWSGWTSGRDEQYF.

This clone turned up a few times. V gene TRBV5-1 combines with J gene TRBJ2-1; TRBD2 matches 11 bases. The CDR3 length is 16 residues. CDR1 and CDR2 (germline): SGHRS, YFSETQ. The J segment lost 4 bases and the V segment lost 4 bases, leaving 7 bases of the junction unmatched. The CDR3 sequence: CASSVAGGPSYNEQFF. The CDR3 DNA reads TGCGCCAGCAGCGTAGCGGGAGGGCCCTCTTACAATGAGCAGTTCTTC.

The genes are TRBV15 and TRBJ2-2; 8 positions agree with TRBD2. V shed 1 base, J shed 3 bases, and the junction held 1 base outside the gene matches. The CDR3 is made up of 15 amino acids. The germline V gene has CDR1 LNHNV and CDR2 YYDKDF (reference sequence). For the CDR3, the DNA is TGTGCCACCAGCAGAGCGGGAGGGCACACCGGGGAGCTGTTTTTT. Its translation is CATSRAGGHTGELFF.